This T cell receptor (beta chain) comes out of a study of CD8+ T cells in alopecia areata (dated by TCRdb to 2016 to 2019). Background for the entire study: The treated patients took part in an open-label pilot trial in which moderate-to-severe alopecia areata was treated with oral tofacitinib at 5 to 10 mg twice daily. Tofacitinib was given for 6 to 18 months, followed by 6 months of follow-up off drug to assess delayed response and recurrence. For the treated patients, the SALT score, which quantifies what percentage of scalp surface area is affected, served as the measure of disease severity. The study used high-throughput TCRbeta sequencing to examine T cell clonal expansion in alopecia areata, in both the C3H/HeJ mouse model and human patients. On the human side, TCRbeta sequencing was run on scalp tissue and on sorted CD4+ and CD8+ peripheral blood T cells from healthy controls and from alopecia areata patients with either patchy or totalis/universalis disease. Biopsies were taken from tofacitinib-treated patients at baseline and again at 4 and 24 weeks into treatment, and several of those patients also had a later scalp biopsy. Scalp clonality was compared across normal scalp (n=4), patchy alopecia areata scalp (n=8), and alopecia totalis/universalis scalp (n=8). RNA came from the PAXgene miRNA kit for fixed scalp, the miRNeasy kit for PBMCs, and the RNeasy kit for mouse skin. Amplification of TCRbeta CDR3 regions was done by immunoSEQ multiplex PCR using 35 Vbeta forward primers and 13 Jbeta reverse primers. Broad study findings and their caveats: Many expanded lesional clones persisted in scalp and blood during tofacitinib treatment, which may partly explain relapse after stopping treatment. Compared with mice, TCR sequences shared between patients were less clear, possibly partly because of HLA diversity across the patient population. Unlike mouse skin, where gammadelta T cells dominate, normal human skin contains resident alphabeta T cells that get sequenced too, which complicates analysis of the scalp TCR repertoire. Tofacitinib significantly decreased scalp clonality and the number of expanded CD8+ clones among the top 100 scalp clones. Compared with normal scalp, lesional scalp, particularly in alopecia totalis/universalis, had higher clonality and more expanded CD8+ clones, which suggests antigenic drive. Because the treated cohort was small and included a single nonresponder, larger studies are needed to assess links between baseline CD8+ expansion and response.

The CDR3, from cysteine to phenylalanine, totals 17 residues. Only CDR3 DNA remains: 51 bases, in frame from the first base. Trimming leaves V shorter by 5 bases and J shorter by 10 bases, with the junction holding 15 bases beyond the gene matches. Looking up the germline V gene (reference sequence) yields CDR1 PRHDT and CDR2 FYEKMQ. Taken with the paper, the label for time point translates to: roughly 27 days on oral tofacitinib. Explained via the paper, the treatment or condition label denotes: oral pan-JAK inhibitor, 5-10 mg twice daily. Lesional scalp punch biopsies and peripheral blood were collected from alopecia areata patients. PBMCs were isolated by density centrifugation and stained for CD3, CD4 and CD8, after which CD4+ and CD8+ T cells were sorted on a FACSAria. Receptor amplification or capture employed the immunoSEQ multiplex PCR assay. To provide template for TCR sequencing, every sample had RNA extracted and reverse transcribed into cDNA. First-strand cDNA was synthesized using SuperScript III with a 2:1 mix of oligo-dT and random hexamers. A synthetic immune receptor repertoire was used to gauge amplification bias, and whatever bias remained was removed computationally. From the authors' description of their analysis: Raw reads were preprocessed to remove errors, and CDR3 was defined according to IMGT conventions as the region from the conserved cysteine to phenylalanine. Clonality was calculated as 1 minus Shannon entropy normalized by log2 of the number of productive unique TCRs. CD4 or CD8 identity of scalp clones was inferred by cross-referencing scalp TCRbeta sequences with sorted blood CD4 and CD8 repertoires. Entries here come from immuneACCESS through TCRdb and include only in-frame sequences with V and J called. Some clones fail to appear in such tables; in the studies checked, an unresolved V gene covers under half of the shortfall, and the cause of the remainder is unknown. V, J and clone size are taken as reported in that table, and D and trimming were inferred from the DNA itself. The sample table lists roughly 190,000 clones, more than 55% of them with a count of one. The leading ten clones occupy approximately 0.69% of the sample.

With regard to this clone: No antigen is known for it. The sample holds no much larger clone one base away, and base qualities are not on file.

The TCR originated in a human donor with alopecia areata. The rearrangement combines TRBV13 with TRBJ1-3, with TRBD1 identical over 12 junction bases. The sequences come from CD4+ T cells sorted from blood, collected at week 4, from a patient treated with tofacitinib. The CDR3 region has the sequence CASSREYTGQGARTIYF. The DNA sequence is given as TGTGCCAGCAGCAGGGAGTATACGGGACAGGGGGCGCGGACCATATATTTT. Outside the CDR3, residues come from the reference TRBV13 and TRBJ1-3 proteins, so the full variable domain is: AAGVIQSPRHLIKEKRETATLKCYPIPRHDTVYWYQQGPGQDPQFLISFYEKMQSDKGSIPDRFSAQQFSDYHSELNMSSLELGDSALYFCASSREYTGQGARTIYFGEGSWLTVV.